This is a list of T cell receptor beta chains from one sample in a study of T-cell reconstitution after alpha-beta-depleted transplantation in children. MiXCR was run by TCRdb on the PCR reads, yielding one entry per CDR3 protein. The sample carries approximately 200,000 distinct CDR3 sequences, 5% to 6.5% recorded once. This specimen consisted of PBMCs, obtained before TCRalphabeta/CD19-depleted stem cell transplant. Receptors were obtained from a girl in the first two years of life with combined immunodeficiency, due to receive a stem cell transplant. Each CDR3 is given with its conserved first and last residue. Each record gives: V gene, J gene, D gene, CDR3 protein. The D gene is left open where the match is weak.

>TRBV20-1|TRBJ1-2|TRBD1
CSARDRGTANYGYTF
>TRBV7-9|TRBJ2-3|-
CASSLVGGDTQYF
>TRBV29-1|TRBJ2-7|-
CSVLKTGGLFEQYF
>TRBV29-1|TRBJ2-7|TRBD1
CSVEGRGPYEQYF
>TRBV12-3/TRBV12-4|TRBJ2-7|-
CASTSLADYEQYF
>TRBV2|TRBJ2-1|TRBD2
CASRRTSGSAEQFF
>TRBV27|TRBJ1-5|-
CASSSGYQPQHF
>TRBV18|TRBJ2-2|TRBD1
CASSPRGQGNTGELFF
>TRBV27|TRBJ2-3|-
CASRHEGITDTQYF
>TRBV28|TRBJ2-1|TRBD2
CASSLTSGFDEQFF
>TRBV29-1|TRBJ2-1|-
CSVIAESYNEQFF